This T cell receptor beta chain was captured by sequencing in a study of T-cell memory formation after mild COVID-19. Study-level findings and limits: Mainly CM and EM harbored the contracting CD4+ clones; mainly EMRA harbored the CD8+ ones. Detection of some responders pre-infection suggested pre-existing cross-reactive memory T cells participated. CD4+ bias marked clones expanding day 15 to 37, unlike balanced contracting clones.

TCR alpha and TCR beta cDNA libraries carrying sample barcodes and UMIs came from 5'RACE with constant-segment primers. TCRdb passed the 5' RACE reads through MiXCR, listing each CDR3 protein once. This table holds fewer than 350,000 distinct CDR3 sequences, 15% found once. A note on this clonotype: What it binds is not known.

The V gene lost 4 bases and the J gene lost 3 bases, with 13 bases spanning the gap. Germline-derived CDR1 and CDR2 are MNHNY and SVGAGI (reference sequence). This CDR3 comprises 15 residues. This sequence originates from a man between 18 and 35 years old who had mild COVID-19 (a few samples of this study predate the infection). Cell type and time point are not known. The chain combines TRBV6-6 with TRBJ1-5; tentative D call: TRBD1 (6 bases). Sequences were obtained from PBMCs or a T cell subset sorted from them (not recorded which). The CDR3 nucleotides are TGTGCCAGCAGTTCTGCCACAGGGCTCAATCAGCCCCAGCATTTT. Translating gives CASSSATGLNQPQHF.